This TCR beta chain came from a study of early T cells in non-severe SARS-CoV-2 infection. In the study overall: Sequenced material consisted of bulk RNA (from unsorted whole blood), and chains were unpaired.

Findings of the study overall: Private and CD4 specificities were missed by VDJdb matching, skewed to anti-spike CD8.

V was cut by 4 bases and J by 3 bases, with 13 bases left in between. Germline CDR1 SQVTM, CDR2 ANQGSEA. The CDR3 spans 13 residues. As to this clonotype: Antigen specificity is unknown.

Unique molecular identifiers (one per individual cDNA molecule) were attached. TCRdb reprocessed the 5' RACE reads via MiXCR and lists one record per CDR3 protein. The sample has roughly 90,000 distinct CDR3 sequences, 14% seen once. The receptor comes from an adult who was a healthcare worker with PCR-confirmed SARS-CoV-2 infection or an uninfected control (not recorded which). Sequencing used whole blood. This chain links TRBV29-1 with TRBJ2-7; no firm D call. The CDR3 bases are TGCAGCGTTGGTAGCAGGACCTACTACGAGCAGTACTTC. Its translation is CSVGSRTYYEQYF.